The 22 T cell receptor beta chains listed next were all sequenced from one sample in a study of blood T cell repertoires in COVID-19. Clones were read by immunoSEQ multiplex PCR, and TCRdb kept only the in-frame ones, dropping some. Of 200,000 to 300,000 clones in the sample, 81% were seen once. Sequencing input: peripheral blood. All receptors come from a woman older than 75 with COVID-19, enrolled during active disease.

The chain joins TRBV19 to TRBJ2-2; tentatively, D is TRBD1 (5 bases). Per the germline V gene, CDR1 is LNHDA and CDR2 is SQIVND (reference sequence). The length of the CDR3 is 17 residues. Trimming cost V 8 bases and J 0 bases, with 19 bases left between them. DNA for the CDR3: TGTGCCAGTCGCCAATGGGGCGGCAGGCCGAACACCGGGGAGCTGTTTTTT. Translated: CASRQWGGRPNTGELFF. The entire variable domain, with the rest obtained from reference TRBV19 and TRBJ2-2, is as follows: DGGITQSPKYLFRKEGQNVTLSCEQNLNHDAMYWYRQDPGQGLRLIYYSQIVNDFQKGDIAEGYSVSREKKESFPLTVTSAQKNPTAFYLCASRQWGGRPNTGELFFGEGSRLTVL.

The gene calls are TRBV19 and TRBJ2-7; TRBD1 matches at 7 bases. Trimming at V came to 4 bases and at J to 0 bases, leaving 3 bases not matched to a gene. The germline CDR1 and CDR2 sequences are LNHDA and SQIVND (reference sequence). This CDR3 has 14 residues. The CDR3 nucleotides read TGTGCCAGTAGTAGAGGGACAGACTCCTACGAGCAGTACTTC. It translates to CASSRGTDSYEQYF.

This clone appeared a single time. One junction end does not reproduce the germline sequence, and a read error may be involved. The chain is built from TRBV6-2 or TRBV6-3 and TRBJ1-3; D not certain. This CDR3 comprises 16 residues. Germline CDR1 is MNHEY and CDR2 is SVGEGT. CDR3 residues: CASSNSPAAGGNTIYF. The CDR3 region has the DNA TGTGCCAGCAGTAACTCTCCGGCGGCGGGTGGAAACACCATATATTTT.

A single count supports this clone. The chain carries TRBV5-1 and TRBJ2-3, with 7 bases matching TRBD2. The CDR3 extends over 17 amino acids. CDR1 is SGHRS, CDR2 YFSETQ, per germline. The ends lost 1 base at V and 10 bases at J; junction bases unmatched: 18. CDR3 coding DNA: TGCGCCAGCAGCTTGCCCCCCGGCGCGGGAGAAGGAAGGGCGCAGTATTTT. This sequence encodes CASSLPPGAGEGRAQYF. The whole variable domain, remainder taken from reference TRBV5-1 and TRBJ2-3, is KAGVTQTPRYLIKTRGQQVTLSCSPISGHRSVSWYQQTPGQGLQFLFEYFSETQRNKGNFPGRFSGRQFSNSRSEMNVSTLELGDSALYLCASSLPPGAGEGRAQYFGPGTRLTVL.

The CDR3 DNA reads as TGTGCCAGCAGCCCGACAGGGAGCTCCTACAATGAGCAGTTCTTC. It is translated as CASSPTGSSYNEQFF. The J gene is TRBJ2-1, the V gene TRBV5-4, with 7 bases matching TRBD1. CDR1 and CDR2 (germline): SGHNT, YYREEE (reference sequence). The CDR3 runs 15 residues. Losses at the gene ends were 4 bases for V and 0 bases for J; bases not matched to a gene: 4.

The rearrangement joins TRBV19 to TRBJ1-2, with D possibly matching TRBD1 (6 bases). The CDR3 contains 14 residues. Germline assignment: CDR1 LNHDA and CDR2 SQIVND (reference sequence). V lost 6 bases and J lost 0, with 11 bases in between. In nucleotides, the CDR3 is TGTGCCAGTAGGACAGGAGCAACTAACTATGGCTACACCTTC. This translates into CASRTGATNYGYTF.

The chain joins TRBV27 to TRBJ2-5; TRBD1 matches at 7 bases. The germline V gene has CDR1 MNHEY and CDR2 SMNVEV (reference sequence). V lost 8 bases to trimming and J lost 4 bases; unmatched junction nucleotides: 4. This CDR3 spans 12 amino acids. CDR3 sequence (DNA): TGTGCCAGCGGGGCAGGGGGAGAGACCCAGTACTTC. It encodes CASGAGGETQYF.

The rearrangement uses TRBV15 and TRBJ1-2, with TRBD1 as a possible D gene (6 bases). Germline V CDR1 and CDR2: LNHNV, YYDKDF (reference sequence). Trimming left V 1 base short and J 7 bases short, with 16 bases between. This CDR3 has 15 amino acids. CDR3 DNA sequence: TGTGCCACCAGCAGAGGGGGCAGGGGAATAGGTGGCTACACCTTC. This encodes CATSRGGRGIGGYTF.

The chain joins TRBV18 to TRBJ1-2; 7 positions agree with TRBD1. Losses at the gene ends were 4 bases for V and 6 bases for J; bases not matched to a gene: 17. The CDR3 contains 17 residues. Per the germline V gene, CDR1 is KGHSH and CDR2 is LQKENI. The CDR3 reads CASSLIQGTRAADGYTF. The CDR3, as DNA: TGTGCCAGCTCACTGATACAGGGGACGAGGGCTGCGGATGGCTACACCTTC. The whole variable domain, remainder taken from reference TRBV18 and TRBJ1-2, is NAGVMQNPRHLVRRRGQEARLRCSPMKGHSHVYWYRQLPEEGLKFMVYLQKENIIDESGMPKERFSAEFPKEGPSILRIQQVVRGDSAAYFCASSLIQGTRAADGYTFGSGTRLTVV.

V usage is TRBV4-2 and J usage is TRBJ2-1; 8 bases match TRBD2. This CDR3 spans 18 amino acids. The J segment lost 7 bases and the V segment lost 0 bases, leaving 14 bases of the junction unmatched. From germline, CDR1 is LGHNA and CDR2 YNFKEQ. In DNA, the CDR3 is TGTGCCAGCAGCCAAGATGGGTCCTCAGCGGGAGTTAAGAATGAGCAGTTCTTC. It codes for CASSQDGSSAGVKNEQFF.

The table lists this clone with a few counts. The genes are TRBV7-8 and TRBJ1-3, with 12 positions matching TRBD1. This CDR3 comprises 13 residues. Trimming cost V 11 bases and J 7 bases; bases outside gene matches: 6. Per germline, CDR1 SGHVS and CDR2 FQNEAQ. DNA for the CDR3: TGTGCCGGCGGGACAGGGGGCGGGAACACCATATATTTT. It encodes CAGGTGGGNTIYF.

Comments on this clone: Mismatch with germline at one junction end may stem from a read error. V gene TRBV2 combines with J gene TRBJ2-3, with 8 bases aligning to TRBD1. The CDR3 totals 15 residues. Germline CDR1 is SNHLY and CDR2 is FYNNEI. CDR3 in DNA: TGTGCCAGCAGGGAAGACAGGGGTAGGACAGATACGCAGTATTTT. Its translation is CASREDRGRTDTQYF.

This chain links TRBV7-3 with TRBJ2-5, with D possibly TRBD2 on 5 matching bases. V shed 0 bases and J shed 5 bases, with 13 bases lying between them. CDR3 length equals 15 residues. Looked up from germline, CDR1 is SGHTA and CDR2 is FQGTGA. The CDR3 region has the DNA TGTGCCAGCAGCTTAACGCCGGGATTGTGGGAGACCCAGTACTTC. Protein product: CASSLTPGLWETQYF.

This chain joins TRBV2 and TRBJ1-6, with TRBD1 matching 7 bases. J gave up 7 bases and V 6 bases, and 6 bases lay outside the gene matches. The CDR3 loop spans 14 amino acids. Per the germline V gene, CDR1 is SNHLY and CDR2 is FYNNEI. CDR3 in amino acids: CASRETGQNSPLHF. The CDR3 nucleotides read TGTGCCAGCAGGGAGACAGGGCAGAATTCACCCCTCCACTTT.

The V call is TRBV7-9, the J call TRBJ2-1; 8 positions agree with TRBD1. The CDR3 is 16 residues long. Trimming took 6 bases from V and 9 from J; bases not matched to a gene: 16. The germline CDR1 and CDR2 sequences are SEHNR and FQNEAQ (reference sequence). CDR3 in DNA: TGTGCCAGCAGTCGAGCGATCGGAGCCGGGACAGGTGAGCAGTTCTTC. As protein: CASSRAIGAGTGEQFF.

The gene calls are TRBV24-1 and TRBJ2-1; TRBD1 aligns across 9 bases. J was trimmed by 8 bases and V by 3 bases; bases with no gene match: 7. Germline CDR1 KGHDR, CDR2 SFDVKD. The CDR3 runs 15 residues. DNA of the CDR3: TGTGCCACCAGTGATCCCGGGACAGGGATCGATGAGCAGTTCTTC. It is translated as CATSDPGTGIDEQFF.

The chain employs TRBV7-2 and TRBJ1-2, with no clear D. Germline V gene data show CDR1 as SGHTA and CDR2 as FQGNSA. This CDR3 has 13 residues. V was trimmed by 3 bases and J by 6 bases, leaving 11 bases between them. This CDR3 reads CASSFQVVDGYTF. DNA of the CDR3: TGTGCCAGCAGCTTTCAGGTCGTGGATGGCTACACCTTC.

The chain is built from TRBV6-5 and TRBJ1-6, with a weak D call TRBD1 (6 bases). V lost 0 bases and J 10 bases, leaving 10 bases between the germline ends. The CDR3 spans 14 residues. Germline lookup yields CDR1 MNHEY and CDR2 SVGAGI. The CDR3 DNA reads TGTGCCAGCAGTTACTCCAGGGGAGAATCACCCCTCCACTTT. Protein product: CASSYSRGESPLHF.

The chain has TRBV11-1 and TRBJ2-1; no reliable D call. V lost 4 bases and J 4 bases, leaving 11 bases between the germline ends. In germline, CDR1 is SGHAT, CDR2 FQDESV (reference sequence). CDR3 length: 14 residues. CDR3 sequence reads: CASSSLRSYNEQFF. For the CDR3, the DNA is TGTGCCAGCAGCTCCCTACGCTCTTACAATGAGCAGTTCTTC.

The chain carries TRBV5-1 and TRBJ2-7; 12 bases align to TRBD2. V was pared by 0 bases and J by 2 bases, with 3 bases of the junction left unmatched. CDR3 length: 16 amino acids. The V gene's germline CDR1 is SGHRS and CDR2 YFSETQ. As DNA, the CDR3 is TGCGCCAGCAGCTTGGCGGCTAGCGGGGGGGCCTACGAGCAGTACTTC. Translation: CASSLAASGGAYEQYF.

The V gene is TRBV6-5, the J gene TRBJ1-1, with no clear D. CDR3 length equals 13 residues. CDR1 is MNHEY and CDR2 is SVGAGI in the germline V gene. The V and J ends lost 7 bases and 4 bases respectively, with 13 bases between them. CDR3 coding DNA: TGTGCCAGCAACTCGGAAGGCGGCACTGAAGCTTTCTTT. As protein: CASNSEGGTEAFF.

CDR3 residues: CASSFLGTRRAQPQHF. In DNA form, the CDR3 reads TGTGCCAGCAGCTTCCTCGGGACTCGAAGGGCTCAGCCCCAGCATTTT. This rearrangement joins TRBV5-8 to TRBJ1-5, with D perhaps TRBD1 (5 bases). The CDR3 is 16 residues long. Looked up from germline, CDR1 is SGHTS and CDR2 is YDEGEE. V gave up 2 bases and J gave up 6 bases, with 18 bases separating them.